This T cell receptor (beta chain) emerged from a study of post-analysis software for immune sequencing data. The overall study: Patients had relapsing-remitting, secondary progressive or progressive-relapsing multiple sclerosis; some lacked subtype.

Whole-study findings and limits: The five TRBV segments detected at higher frequency in patients than in controls included TRBV5-6, TRBV5-1 and TRBV20-1.

Presence of unique molecular identifiers characterized the TCR beta cDNA libraries. MiXCR was run by TCRdb on the PCR reads, yielding one entry per CDR3 protein. Of roughly 730,000 distinct CDR3 sequences detected, approximately 30% appear once; the ten largest clones hold 0.55% to 0.65%. Germline V CDR1 and CDR2: SQVTM, ANQGSEA. The CDR3 covers 13 residues. Turning to this clonotype: The target antigen is unknown.

The source material was blood. This TCR was sampled from a girl aged 10-17 years with multiple sclerosis. The chain carries TRBV29-1 and TRBJ2-5; 7 positions match TRBD2. The DNA end is more similar to TRBJ2-7, so the J call may be wrong. This chain's CDR3 is CSALTFREGEQYF. CDR3 nucleotides: TGCAGTGCGTTGACCTTCAGGGAGGGCGAGCAGTACTTC.